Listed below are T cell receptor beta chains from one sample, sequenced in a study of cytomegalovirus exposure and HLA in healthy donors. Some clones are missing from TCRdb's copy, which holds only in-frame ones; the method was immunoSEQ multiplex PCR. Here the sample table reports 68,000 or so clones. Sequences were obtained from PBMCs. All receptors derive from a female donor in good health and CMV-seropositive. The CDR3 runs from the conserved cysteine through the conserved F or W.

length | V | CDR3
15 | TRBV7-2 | CASSLDSRGSNEQFF
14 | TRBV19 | CASTPDWTVNEQFF
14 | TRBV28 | CASSPWTDPGPQHF
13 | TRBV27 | CASSRDRVTEAFF
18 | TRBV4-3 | CASSQVATSGGAKNEQFF
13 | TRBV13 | CASRHSGANVLTF
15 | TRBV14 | CASSQDLTGRDEQYF
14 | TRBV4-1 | CASSTSGTDYEQYF
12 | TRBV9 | CASSVGGYGYTF
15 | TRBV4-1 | CASSQEPGLNTEAFF
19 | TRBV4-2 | CASSLRRQGALAGVNEQFF
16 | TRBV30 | CAWSPLGQRRNEKLFF
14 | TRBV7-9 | CASSPRQGPDTQYF
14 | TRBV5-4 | CASSYGLAGAEQYF
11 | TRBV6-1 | CASRDSHRLIF
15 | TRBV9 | CASSVGQGANNEQFF
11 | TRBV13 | CASSLGRSRHF
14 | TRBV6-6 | CASSYQGQNDGYTF
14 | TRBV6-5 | CASSLDRKNEKLFF
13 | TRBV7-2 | CASSLGLSYEQYF
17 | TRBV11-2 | CASSLDKGQVNTGELFF
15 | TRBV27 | CASSLAGRLAYEQYF
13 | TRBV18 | CASSPQGREKLFF
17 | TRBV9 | CASSIEGQGPMNTEAFF
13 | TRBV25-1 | CASSARGDETQYF
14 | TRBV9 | CASSLSGRGETQYF
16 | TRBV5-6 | CASSSTGGLRTGELFF
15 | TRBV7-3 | CASSLRLAGGHEQFF
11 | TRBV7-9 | CASTQDYGYTF
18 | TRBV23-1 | CASSQPKPLAGGTYEQYF
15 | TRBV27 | CASSHGTGGNFGYTF
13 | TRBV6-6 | CASTLGLGTEAFF
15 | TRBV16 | CASSQSGDSWYGYTF
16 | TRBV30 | CAWSPKSGGAYHEQYF
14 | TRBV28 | CASSLGAAYNEQFF
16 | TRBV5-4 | CASSRGPGQSNTEAFF
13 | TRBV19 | CASSPRAFYGYTF
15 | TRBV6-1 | CASSTRRAGDYGYTF
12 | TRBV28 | CASSLSGETQYF
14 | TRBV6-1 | CASSQQASNYGYTF
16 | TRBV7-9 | CASSLSGTGAGNTIYF
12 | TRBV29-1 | CSILQGGETQYF
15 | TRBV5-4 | CASSSPGLDRQTQYF
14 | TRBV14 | CASSQESGNSPLHF
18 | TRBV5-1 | CASSWGQGAKGSGNTIYF
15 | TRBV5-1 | CASSLGLAGNNEQFF
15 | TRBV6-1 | CASSEDYRGGYEQYF
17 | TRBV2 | CASSASWGEPGWYEQYF
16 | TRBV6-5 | CASSSQGGRALRTQYF
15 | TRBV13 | CASSSASYSGNTIYF
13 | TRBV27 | CASSFTTGYEQYF
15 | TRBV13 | CASSLSGSLSYEQYF
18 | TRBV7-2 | CASSLGGPVTSGPYEQYF